This T cell receptor beta chain derives from a study of blood T cell repertoires in COVID-19. For the study at large: Both acute and convalescent COVID-19 samples were obtained from the United States, Italy and Spain. The analysed material was cDNA or gDNA that came from T cells, B-cell-depleted T cells, or PBMCs.

Original handling: Cell counts per sample came from amplifying reference gene primers. Only in-frame clones appear in the TCRdb table, and some are missing; sequencing was by immunoSEQ multiplex PCR. The V and J calls and clone size were taken over from that table, and D and trimming were inferred from the DNA. The sample comprises 120,000 to 150,000 clones, around four fifths of which are singletons, and roughly 3% rests with the top ten. The CDR3 spans 15 residues. Germline-derived CDR1 and CDR2 are WSHSY and SAAADI. J was trimmed by 8 bases and V by 2 bases; bases with no gene match: 7. The rearrangement joins TRBV10-2 to TRBJ1-3; 9 positions match TRBD1. The sequenced sample was peripheral blood. This TCR was sampled from a woman in her thirties or forties with active or convalescent COVID-19. Written as DNA, the CDR3 is TGCGCCAGCAGTGAGCCTGGACAGGGGATACACACCATATATTTT. Its translation is CASSEPGQGIHTIYF.